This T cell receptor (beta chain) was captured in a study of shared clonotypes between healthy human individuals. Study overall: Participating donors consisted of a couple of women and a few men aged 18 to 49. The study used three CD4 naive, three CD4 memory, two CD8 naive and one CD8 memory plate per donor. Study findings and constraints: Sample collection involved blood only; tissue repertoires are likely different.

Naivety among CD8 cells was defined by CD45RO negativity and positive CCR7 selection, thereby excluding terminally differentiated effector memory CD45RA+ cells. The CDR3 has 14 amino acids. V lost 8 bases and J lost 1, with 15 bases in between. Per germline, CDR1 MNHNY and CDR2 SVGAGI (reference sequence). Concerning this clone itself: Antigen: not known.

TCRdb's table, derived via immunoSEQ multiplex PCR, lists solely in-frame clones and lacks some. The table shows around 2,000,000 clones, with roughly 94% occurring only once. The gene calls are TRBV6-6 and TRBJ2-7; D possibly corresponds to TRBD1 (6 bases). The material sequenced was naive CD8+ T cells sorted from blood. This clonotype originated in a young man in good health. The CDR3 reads CASVDQGSSYEQYF. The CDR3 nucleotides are TGTGCCAGCGTCGATCAGGGGAGTTCCTACGAGCAGTACTTC.